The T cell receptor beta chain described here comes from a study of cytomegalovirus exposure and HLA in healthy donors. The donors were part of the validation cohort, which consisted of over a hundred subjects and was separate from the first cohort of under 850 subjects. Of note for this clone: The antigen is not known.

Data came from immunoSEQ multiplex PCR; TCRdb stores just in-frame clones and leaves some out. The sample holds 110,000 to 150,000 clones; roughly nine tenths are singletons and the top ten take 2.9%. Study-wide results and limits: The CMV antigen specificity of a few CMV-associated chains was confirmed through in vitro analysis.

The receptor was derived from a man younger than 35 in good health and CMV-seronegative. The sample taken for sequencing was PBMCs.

CDR3 loop: CASSFSRDSDTEAFF. DNA for the CDR3: TGCGCCAGCAGCTTTTCTCGGGATTCTGACACTGAAGCTTTCTTT. The chain recombines TRBV5-1 with TRBJ1-1, with D unclear. CDR3 length equals 15 residues. Trimming shortened V by 2 bases and J by 3 bases, and 14 bases separated the two germline ends. Germline CDR1 SGHRS, CDR2 YFSETQ. Using reference TRBV5-1 and TRBJ1-1 for the parts outside the CDR3, the full variable domain is KAGVTQTPRYLIKTRGQQVTLSCSPISGHRSVSWYQQTPGQGLQFLFEYFSETQRNKGNFPGRFSGRQFSNSRSEMNVSTLELGDSALYLCASSFSRDSDTEAFFGQGTRLTVV.